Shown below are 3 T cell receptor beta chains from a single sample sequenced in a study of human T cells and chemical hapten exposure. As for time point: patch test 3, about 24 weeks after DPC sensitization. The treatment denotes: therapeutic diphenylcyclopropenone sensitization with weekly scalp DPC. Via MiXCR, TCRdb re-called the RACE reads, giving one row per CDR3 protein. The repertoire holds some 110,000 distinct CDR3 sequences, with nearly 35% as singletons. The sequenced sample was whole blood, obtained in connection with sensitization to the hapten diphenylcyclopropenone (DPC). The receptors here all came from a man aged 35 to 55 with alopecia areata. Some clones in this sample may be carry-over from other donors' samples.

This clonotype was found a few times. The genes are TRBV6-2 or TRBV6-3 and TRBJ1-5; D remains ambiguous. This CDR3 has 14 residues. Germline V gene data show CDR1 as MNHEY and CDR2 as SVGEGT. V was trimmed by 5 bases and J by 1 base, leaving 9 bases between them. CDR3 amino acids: CASSQDTSNQPQHF. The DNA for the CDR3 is TGTGCCAGCAGTCAAGACACCAGCAATCAGCCCCAGCATTTT.

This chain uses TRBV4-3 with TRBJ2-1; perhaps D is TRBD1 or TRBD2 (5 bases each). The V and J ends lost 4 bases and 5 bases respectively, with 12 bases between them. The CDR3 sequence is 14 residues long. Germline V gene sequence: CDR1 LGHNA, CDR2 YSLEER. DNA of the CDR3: TGCGCCAGCAGCCGAGGGGAGACCCACAATGAGCAGTTCTTC. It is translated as CASSRGETHNEQFF.

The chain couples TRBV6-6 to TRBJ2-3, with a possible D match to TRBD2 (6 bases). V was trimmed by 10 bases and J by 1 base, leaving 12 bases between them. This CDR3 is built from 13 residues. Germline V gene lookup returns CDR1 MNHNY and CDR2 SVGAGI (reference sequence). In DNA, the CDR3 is TGTGCCACCGAAGCTAGCGGCACAGATACGCAGTATTTT. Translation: CATEASGTDTQYF.